This entry lists 31 T cell receptor beta chains sequenced from one sample in a study of OX40 agonist ivuxolimab in advanced cancers. Libraries were built with the immunoSEQ multiplex PCR assay. TCRdb obtained this table from immuneACCESS and retained in-frame rearrangements with V and J assigned. These tables miss some clones; where compared with another copy, unresolved V genes account for less than half of the shortfall, and the remainder is unexplained. In all, the sample holds 48,000 or so clones, and roughly 84% of those were seen once. The ten most abundant clones make up 1% to 1.3% of the sample. The input for sequencing was CD4+ or CD8+ T cells sorted from blood, taken in a trial of the OX40 agonist ivuxolimab. The receptors were sampled from an adult with an advanced solid tumor such as melanoma, head and neck, liver or kidney cancer.

The V gene is TRBV18, the J gene TRBJ1-4; 8 nucleotides line up with TRBD1. CDR1 and CDR2 (germline): KGHSH, LQKENI. The CDR3 covers 14 residues. J was trimmed by 5 bases and V by 3 bases; bases with no gene match: 2. The CDR3 DNA reads as TGTGCCAGCTCACCGGACAGGGAGAATGAAAAACTGTTTTTT. Protein sequence: CASSPDRENEKLFF.

The genes are TRBV5-6 and TRBJ2-3; D is ambiguous. Germline V lookup: CDR1 SGHDT, CDR2 YYEEEE. The CDR3 sequence is 13 residues long. V was clipped by 4 bases and J by 1 base, with 7 bases between them. As DNA, the CDR3 is TGTGCCAGCAGCCGGGTCGGCACAGATACGCAGTATTTT. Translating gives CASSRVGTDTQYF.

The chain couples TRBV9 to TRBJ2-7; 7 bases are shared with TRBD1. The CDR3 covers 13 residues. Germline V gene sequence: CDR1 SGDLS, CDR2 YYNGEE. V lost 6 bases, J lost 2 bases, and 5 bases stayed unmatched. Here the CDR3 reads CASTQGVTYEQYF. The CDR3 nucleotides are TGTGCCAGCACCCAGGGGGTTACCTACGAGCAGTACTTC.

This CDR3 is CASSQDLRGAGQPQHF. The DNA for the CDR3 is TGCGCCAGCAGCCAAGATTTAAGGGGCGCTGGACAGCCCCAGCATTTT. The chain employs TRBV4-3 and TRBJ1-5; D possibly corresponds to TRBD1 (5 bases). The V end was cut by 0 bases, the J end by 7 bases, with 16 bases between. Germline loops: CDR1 LGHNA, CDR2 YSLEER. The CDR3 totals 16 residues.

CDR3 sequence: CASSLELAGRTGELFF. In nucleotides, the CDR3 is TGTGCCAGCAGCTTAGAATTGGCGGGGCGGACCGGGGAGCTGTTTTTT. The V and J genes are TRBV11-3 and TRBJ2-2; D possibly corresponds to TRBD2 (6 bases). The germline CDR1 and CDR2 sequences are SGHNT and YENEEA. The CDR3 loop spans 16 amino acids. V shed 0 bases and J shed 5 bases, with 13 bases lying between them.

This clone was counted a single time. The chain links TRBV19 to TRBJ1-5; D call uncertain. Germline-derived CDR1 and CDR2 are LNHDA and SQIVND (reference sequence). The CDR3 consists of 16 residues. V shed 3 bases and J shed 4 bases, with 16 bases lying between them. This CDR3 reads CASSIGGWGSNQPQHF. CDR3 sequence (DNA): TGTGCCAGTAGTATCGGCGGATGGGGTTCTAATCAGCCCCAGCATTTT.

This rearrangement joins TRBV27 to TRBJ2-2; the D is unclear. Germline CDR1 MNHEY, CDR2 SMNVEV (reference sequence). Trimming removed 5 bases from V and 3 bases from J, with 10 bases in between. CDR3 length equals 14 residues. The CDR3 bases are TGTGCCAGCAGTCCCCTAGATTACACCGGGGAGCTGTTTTTT. Protein: CASSPLDYTGELFF.

The chain links TRBV9 to TRBJ2-5; 9 nucleotides align to TRBD2. The J call could be wrong; TRBJ2-7 is a better fit for the DNA end. Per the germline V gene, CDR1 is SGDLS and CDR2 is YYNGEE. This CDR3 is built from 15 residues. The CDR3 bases are TGTGCCAGCAGCCGCGGGAGGGGAGGGTATCACGAGCAGTACTTC. Residues: CASSRGRGGYHEQYF.

The chain links TRBV6-5 to TRBJ1-4, with no clear D. CDR1 MNHEY and CDR2 SVGAGI come from the germline V gene. The V end was cut by 6 bases, the J end by 4 bases, with 9 bases between. The CDR3 covers 13 residues. The CDR3 nucleotides are TGTGCCAGCAGGTCAGGTGTTAATGAAAAACTGTTTTTT. Translation gives CASRSGVNEKLFF.

The genes are TRBV4-1 and TRBJ1-3; D may be TRBD1 (6 bases). Germline CDR1 MGHRA, CDR2 YSYEKL. The CDR3 spans 14 residues. Trimming cost V 1 base and J 4 bases, with 8 bases left between them. The CDR3, as DNA: TGCGCCAGCAGCCAAGGAACAGGGGGAAACACCATATATTTT. It encodes CASSQGTGGNTIYF.

The chain carries TRBV6-5 and TRBJ2-3; TRBD2 matches at 10 bases. The CDR3 consists of 15 residues. The V and J ends lost 5 bases and 3 bases, in that order; junction bases with no gene match: 5. Germline values: CDR1 MNHEY, CDR2 SVGAGI. The CDR3 loop is CASSTPSGGTDTQYF. DNA for the CDR3: TGTGCCAGCAGTACCCCTAGCGGGGGAACAGATACGCAGTATTTT.

This clone was counted once. This sequence joins TRBV7-9 and TRBJ1-3; 7 positions match TRBD1. Looked up from germline, CDR1 is SEHNR and CDR2 is FQNEAQ (reference sequence). The CDR3 runs to 14 residues. Unmatched junction bases numbered 1, after V lost 5 bases and J lost 0 bases. CDR3 sequence (DNA): TGTGCCAGCAGCCAGGGGGGCTCTGGAAACACCATATATTTT. Protein product: CASSQGGSGNTIYF.

This clone was found a few times. The chain links TRBV29-1 to TRBJ2-5; D is possibly TRBD2 (6 bases). V dropped 8 bases and J dropped 4 bases, with 17 bases sitting between them. Germline CDR1 reads SQVTM; CDR2 reads ANQGSEA. The length of the CDR3 is 13 residues. The DNA of the CDR3 is TGCAGCCTGTTCGGGAGTGGGGGAGAGACCCAGTACTTC. Translating it yields CSLFGSGGETQYF.

The rearrangement uses TRBV6-6 and TRBJ2-2; D is uncertain. The germline CDR1 and CDR2 sequences are MNHNY and SVGAGI (reference sequence). There are 13 residues in the CDR3. The V and J ends lost 7 bases and 0 bases respectively, with 6 bases between them. CDR3 sequence reads: CASTRANTGELFF. Here the CDR3 DNA reads TGTGCCAGCACCCGAGCGAACACCGGGGAGCTGTTTTTT.

The chain links TRBV5-6 to TRBJ1-1; no clear D. Germline V CDR1 and CDR2: SGHDT, YYEEEE. The CDR3 totals 15 residues. V was trimmed by 3 bases and J by 1 base, leaving 13 bases between them. The CDR3: CASSYYNRRNTEAFF. The CDR3 region has the DNA TGTGCCAGCAGCTATTACAACCGCAGGAACACTGAAGCTTTCTTT.

The chain carries TRBV27 and TRBJ1-1; no firm D call. V was pared by 4 bases and J by 0 bases, with 9 bases between. The germline CDR1 and CDR2 sequences are MNHEY and SMNVEV (reference sequence). The CDR3 sequence is 14 residues long. CDR3 DNA sequence: TGTGCCAGCAGTTCGCCCGGACTGAACACTGAAGCTTTCTTT. This sequence encodes CASSSPGLNTEAFF.

This clone occurred a few times. This chain joins TRBV9 and TRBJ1-1; D perhaps matches TRBD1 (5 bases). Trimming shortened V by 2 bases and J by 5 bases, and 16 bases separated the two germline ends. The CDR3 contains 15 residues. The V gene's germline CDR1 is SGDLS and CDR2 YYNGEE. CDR3 bases: TGTGCCAGCAGCGTCGGGCAGGGCGTTGGGACTGAAGCTTTCTTT. Residues: CASSVGQGVGTEAFF.

The V and J genes are TRBV7-2 and TRBJ1-6; the D is unclear. Germline CDR1 SGHTA, CDR2 FQGNSA. V was cut by 5 bases and J by 5 bases, with 10 bases left in between. The CDR3 covers 14 residues. In DNA, the CDR3 is TGTGCCAGCAGCCCCGGTGGGCATAATTCACCCCTCCACTTT. Translated, it gives CASSPGGHNSPLHF.

The rearrangement joins TRBV9 to TRBJ1-4; D might be TRBD1 (6 bases). CDR3 size: 14 residues. Trimming cost V 4 bases and J 6 bases, with 13 bases left between them. Germline CDR1 reads SGDLS; CDR2 reads YYNGEE. The CDR3 region is CASSRRWTDEKLFF. CDR3 in DNA: TGTGCCAGCAGCCGAAGATGGACAGATGAAAAACTGTTTTTT.

CDR3 residues: CASSPPGTATYEQYF. The CDR3 DNA is TGTGCCAGCTCACCACCGGGGACAGCGACCTACGAGCAGTACTTC. The chain joins TRBV18 to TRBJ2-7; 7 bases map to TRBD1. Germline values: CDR1 KGHSH, CDR2 LQKENI. V trimming: 0 bases; J trimming: 2 bases; junction bases outside the gene matches: 4. The CDR3 length is 15 residues.

The genes are TRBV5-1 and TRBJ2-2; 15 positions match TRBD2. CDR1 is SGHRS and CDR2 is YFSETQ in the germline V gene. Losses at the gene ends were 2 bases for V and 4 bases for J; bases not matched to a gene: 9. The CDR3 length is 19 residues. The CDR3 bases are TGCGCCAGCAGCTTCTTGGGACTAGCGGGAGGACCTAGCACCGGGGAGCTGTTTTTT. This sequence encodes CASSFLGLAGGPSTGELFF.

V usage is TRBV9 and J usage is TRBJ2-3; 7 bases map to TRBD1. CDR1 is SGDLS, CDR2 YYNGEE, per germline. The CDR3 length is 17 residues. V lost 0 bases to trimming and J lost 4 bases; unmatched junction nucleotides: 11. The CDR3 nucleotides are TGTGCCAGCAGCGTAGACCCCCTTGGACAGGTCGCAGATACGCAGTATTTT. This codes for CASSVDPLGQVADTQYF.

This chain links TRBV6-5 with TRBJ1-2; unclear D gene. The V gene's germline CDR1 is MNHEY and CDR2 SVGAGI. Trimming removed 2 bases from V and 8 bases from J, with 18 bases in between. CDR3 length: 15 amino acids. The CDR3 region is CASSYDPPRGMGYTF. In nucleotides, the CDR3 is TGTGCCAGCAGTTACGACCCCCCTAGAGGGATGGGCTACACCTTC.

The chain links TRBV27 to TRBJ1-6; D possibly corresponds to TRBD1 (6 bases). Germline values: CDR1 MNHEY, CDR2 SMNVEV (reference sequence). The V gene lost 4 bases and the J gene lost 6 bases, with 10 bases spanning the gap. The CDR3 totals 14 residues. CDR3 in amino acids: CASSWRTANSPLHF. Written as DNA, the CDR3 is TGTGCCAGCAGTTGGCGGACAGCTAATTCACCCCTCCACTTT.

The V call is TRBV21-1, the J call TRBJ2-7; the table's D call, TRBD1, has no DNA check behind it. TRBV21-1 is given as a pseudogene. This CDR3 comprises 15 residues. CDR3 loop: CASSKEGDYSYEQYF. The CDR3 nucleotides read TGTGCCAGCAGCAAAGAAGGGGATTACTCCTACGAGCAGTACTTC.

This chain joins TRBV5-1 and TRBJ2-1; tentatively, D is TRBD2 (6 bases). The CDR3 is 16 residues long. Trimming removed 4 bases at V and 2 bases at J, with 16 bases between. Germline V gene data show CDR1 as SGHRS and CDR2 as YFSETQ. The CDR3 region is CASSPIRRAAYNEQFF. CDR3 sequence (DNA): TGCGCCAGCAGCCCAATAAGGAGGGCGGCCTACAATGAGCAGTTCTTC.

The chain links TRBV14 to TRBJ2-2; D possibly corresponds to TRBD2 (5 bases). The germline V gene has CDR1 SGHDN and CDR2 FVKESK. This CDR3 spans 16 amino acids. The V and J ends lost 4 bases and 3 bases respectively, with 15 bases between them. CDR3 DNA: TGTGCCAGCAGCCTAGGTCGGACTCCTGACACCGGGGAGCTGTTTTTT. Its translation: CASSLGRTPDTGELFF.

The table lists this clone with a few counts. This chain links TRBV7-3 with TRBJ2-7; D is unresolved. This CDR3 spans 15 amino acids. CDR1 SGHTA and CDR2 FQGTGA come from the germline V gene. The V end lost 1 base, the J end lost 5 bases, and 15 bases lay between the germline ends. The CDR3 region is CASSLKGLESDEQYF. In DNA form, the CDR3 reads TGTGCCAGCAGCTTAAAGGGCCTAGAATCTGACGAGCAGTACTTC.

This clone was counted only a few times. The rearrangement joins TRBV29-1 to TRBJ2-1; weak D call: TRBD2 (7 bases). Germline V CDR1 and CDR2: SQVTM, ANQGSEA. The CDR3 sequence is 12 residues long. Trimming cost V 3 bases and J 9 bases, with 12 bases left between them. CDR3 protein: CSVDRGGSEQFF. Here the CDR3 DNA reads TGCAGCGTTGATAGGGGGGGAAGTGAGCAGTTCTTC.

J is TRBJ2-7 and V is TRBV5-5; D unclear. From germline, CDR1 is SGHKS and CDR2 YYEKEE (reference sequence). Between the trimmed V and J ends, which lost 0 bases and 0 bases, there was a span of 16 bases. CDR3 length: 17 residues. For the CDR3, the DNA is TGTGCCAGCAGCTTGGCCGTTGGCCGGCTTAACTCCTACGAGCAGTACTTC. This translates into CASSLAVGRLNSYEQYF.

This sequence joins TRBV9 and TRBJ2-2, with D perhaps TRBD2 (6 bases). The CDR3 is made up of 15 amino acids. V was shortened by 0 bases and J by 6 bases, with 12 bases between the two germline ends. From germline, CDR1 is SGDLS and CDR2 YYNGEE. CDR3 protein: CASSVAWGVSGELFF. CDR3 sequence (DNA): TGTGCCAGCAGCGTAGCCTGGGGGGTTTCCGGGGAGCTGTTTTTT.